Shown below are 27 T cell receptor beta chains from a single sample sequenced in a study of blood T cell repertoires in COVID-19. The protocol was immunoSEQ multiplex PCR, while the TCRdb copy is restricted to in-frame clones and leaves out a portion. In the table there are about 64,000 clones, roughly four fifths of which are singletons. Sequencing input: peripheral blood. These TCRs come from a human donor in a cohort sampled during active COVID-19.

The V and J genes are TRBV7-9 and TRBJ1-1; the D is unclear. CDR3 length: 13 amino acids. Germline-derived CDR1 and CDR2 are SEHNR and FQNEAQ (reference sequence). The V end was cut by 8 bases, the J end by 6 bases, with 16 bases between. This chain's CDR3 is CASRVSNIAEAFF. For the CDR3, the DNA is TGTGCCAGCCGAGTGTCAAATATAGCTGAAGCTTTCTTT.

This sequence joins TRBV6-1 and TRBJ1-2, with unresolved D. The CDR3 spans 14 residues. CDR1 and CDR2 (germline): MNHNS, SASEGT. Deletions cut 0 bases from V and 2 bases from J, with 7 bases between. The CDR3 nucleotides read TGTGCCAGCAGTGAAGCGCGCAGGAACTATGGCTACACCTTC. This gives the protein CASSEARRNYGYTF.

Only a few counts were recorded for this clone. V usage is TRBV18 and J usage is TRBJ2-5; D gene ambiguous. This CDR3 is built from 14 residues. From germline, CDR1 is KGHSH and CDR2 LQKENI. Deletions cut 5 bases from V and 3 bases from J, with 13 bases between. CDR3 DNA sequence: TGTGCCAGCTCATTGCAGGTGCAGGAAGAGACCCAGTACTTC. It encodes CASSLQVQEETQYF.

This chain uses TRBV7-9 with TRBJ2-5, with 8 positions matching TRBD2. This CDR3 region has 18 residues. V lost 5 bases to trimming and J lost 1 base; unmatched junction nucleotides: 15. Per germline, CDR1 SEHNR and CDR2 FQNEAQ (reference sequence). The CDR3 here is CASSPIRASGPSQETQYF. The CDR3 DNA reads as TGTGCCAGCAGCCCTATTCGGGCTAGCGGGCCATCCCAAGAGACCCAGTACTTC.

This chain uses TRBV6-2 or TRBV6-3 with TRBJ1-6; TRBD1 agrees at 8 bases. Trimming removed 6 bases from V and 9 bases from J; junction bases left unmatched: 7. The CDR3 runs 14 residues. Germline values: CDR1 MNHEY, CDR2 SVGEGT. CDR3: CASSDRGDASPLHF. CDR3 coding DNA: TGTGCCAGCAGCGACAGGGGTGATGCTTCACCCCTCCACTTT.

The J gene is TRBJ2-7, the V gene TRBV12-2; the table's D call of TRBD2 was not tested on the DNA. TRBV12-2 is marked as a pseudogene. The CDR3 length is 13 residues. The CDR3 nucleotides read TGTGCAACCACTCCCGGGAGGAAATGCGAGCAGTACGTC. As protein: CATTPGRKCEQYV.

The chain recombines TRBV5-1 with TRBJ2-3; 9 nucleotides agree with TRBD1. Germline V gene sequence: CDR1 SGHRS, CDR2 YFSETQ. The CDR3 is 17 residues long. The junction had 5 bases not matched to a gene; V was cut back by 0 bases and J by 0 bases. For the CDR3, the DNA is TGCGCCAGCAGCTTGGTAGGGACAGGGAAAAGCACAGATACGCAGTATTTT. Translation: CASSLVGTGKSTDTQYF.

The rearrangement uses TRBV6-1 and TRBJ2-4, with 12 positions matching TRBD2. There are 18 residues in the CDR3. The junction had 3 bases not matched to a gene; V was cut back by 0 bases and J by 0 bases. Germline V gene sequence: CDR1 MNHNS, CDR2 SASEGT. Here the CDR3 DNA reads TGTGCCAGCAGTGAAGCGCTAGCGGGGGGGCTAGCCAAAAACATTCAGTACTTC. This translates into CASSEALAGGLAKNIQYF.

The rearrangement joins TRBV7-6 to TRBJ1-6; D is ambiguous. V dropped 1 base and J dropped 7 bases, with 8 bases sitting between them. CDR3 length: 14 amino acids. Germline assignment: CDR1 SGHVS and CDR2 FNYEAQ. CDR3 region: CASSLGPANSPLHF. DNA of the CDR3: TGTGCCAGCAGCTTAGGGCCAGCGAATTCACCCCTCCACTTT.

This clone has a handful of counts. The junction departs from germline at one end; a sequencing error may be responsible. This sequence joins TRBV4-1 and TRBJ2-2; D not resolved. This CDR3 is 14 amino acids long. Germline V gene sequence: CDR1 MGHRA, CDR2 YSYEKL. The CDR3 DNA reads TGCGCCAGCAGCCAAGTTGCGAAGACCGGGGAGCTGTTTTTT. This codes for CASSQVAKTGELFF.

The chain has TRBV5-1 and TRBJ2-2; no reliable D call. V was cut by 0 bases and J by 4 bases, with 7 bases left in between. Germline-derived CDR1 and CDR2 are SGHRS and YFSETQ. The CDR3 has 14 amino acids. The CDR3 here is CASSLGEITGELFF. CDR3 coding DNA: TGCGCCAGCAGCTTGGGAGAGATCACCGGGGAGCTGTTTTTT. The full variable domain, its missing parts supplied by reference TRBV5-1 and TRBJ2-2, is KAGVTQTPRYLIKTRGQQVTLSCSPISGHRSVSWYQQTPGQGLQFLFEYFSETQRNKGNFPGRFSGRQFSNSRSEMNVSTLELGDSALYLCASSLGEITGELFFGEGSRLTVL.

This clone appeared once. This rearrangement joins TRBV4-1 to TRBJ1-3; 8 nucleotides match TRBD1. V lost 0 bases to trimming and J lost 8 bases; unmatched junction nucleotides: 12. Germline CDR1 is MGHRA and CDR2 is YSYEKL. The CDR3 is 17 amino acids. This chain's CDR3 is CASSQEARGRLMDTIYF. CDR3 nucleotide sequence: TGCGCCAGCAGCCAAGAGGCCAGGGGGCGTCTAATGGACACCATATATTTT.

This clone showed up just once. This chain uses TRBV27 with TRBJ2-1; 9 nucleotides align to TRBD2. Per germline, CDR1 MNHEY and CDR2 SMNVEV (reference sequence). V gave up 7 bases and J gave up 9 bases; unmatched junction bases: 13. The CDR3 runs 15 residues. CDR3 in DNA: TGTGCCAGCAATAGCGGGACTAGCAGGGTCCGTGAGCAGTTCTTC. Residues: CASNSGTSRVREQFF.

V usage is TRBV24-1 and J usage is TRBJ2-5, with D possibly matching TRBD1 (8 bases). The CDR3 sequence is 16 residues long. Looked up from germline, CDR1 is KGHDR and CDR2 is SFDVKD. V was clipped by 4 bases and J by 5 bases, with 19 bases between them. The CDR3 nucleotides are TGTGCCACCAGTGACCAGAGACAGGGGAGGGGGGAGACCCAGTACTTC. Its translation is CATSDQRQGRGETQYF.

The gene calls are TRBV5-1 and TRBJ1-4; maybe TRBD1 (6 bases). The germline V gene encodes CDR1 SGHRS and CDR2 YFSETQ. This CDR3 region has 13 residues. The V end lost 0 bases, the J end lost 7 bases, and 7 bases lay between the germline ends. The CDR3 sequence: CASSLVGGEKLFF. CDR3 sequence (DNA): TGCGCCAGCAGCTTGGTAGGGGGTGAAAAACTGTTTTTT.

The V call is TRBV7-6, the J call TRBJ1-1; maybe TRBD1 (5 bases). Germline-derived CDR1 and CDR2 are SGHVS and FNYEAQ. The V and J ends lost 5 bases and 11 bases respectively, with 18 bases between them. CDR3 length: 13 residues. The CDR3 reads CASSQQKGPRAFF. CDR3 in DNA: TGTGCCAGCAGCCAACAAAAGGGGCCTCGTGCTTTCTTT.

The chain has TRBV18 and TRBJ2-2, with 8 nucleotides matching TRBD1. Germline CDR1 and CDR2: KGHSH and LQKENI. This CDR3 region has 14 residues. J was trimmed by 8 bases and V by 3 bases; bases with no gene match: 5. The CDR3 is CASSPATGDGELFF. As DNA, the CDR3 is TGTGCCAGCTCACCGGCGACAGGGGATGGGGAGCTGTTTTTT. Complete variable domain (other parts from reference TRBV18 and TRBJ2-2): NAGVMQNPRHLVRRRGQEARLRCSPMKGHSHVYWYRQLPEEGLKFMVYLQKENIIDESGMPKERFSAEFPKEGPSILRIQQVVRGDSAAYFCASSPATGDGELFFGEGSRLTVL.

This clone appeared a few times. The chain uses TRBV10-1 and TRBJ2-2, with D perhaps TRBD1 (6 bases). Germline values: CDR1 WNHNN, CDR2 SYGVQD (reference sequence). The V gene lost 2 bases and the J gene lost 6 bases, with 7 bases spanning the gap. CDR3 length: 13 residues. The chain's CDR3 is CASSEPGAGELFF. The CDR3 DNA follows: TGCGCCAGCAGTGAGCCAGGGGCCGGGGAGCTGTTTTTT.

V is TRBV2 and J is TRBJ2-7, with TRBD2 matching over 9 bases. CDR1 and CDR2 from the germline V gene are SNHLY and FYNNEI. This CDR3 has 15 amino acids. The J segment lost 0 bases and the V segment lost 8 bases, leaving 8 bases of the junction unmatched. CDR3 nucleotides: TGTGCCAGCCGAGAGCTAGCGGGAACCTCCTACGAGCAGTACTTC. Encoded protein: CASRELAGTSYEQYF.

The chain joins TRBV7-9 to TRBJ1-1; D perhaps matches TRBD1 (6 bases). V lost 5 bases, J lost 3 bases, and 10 bases lay in between. Germline CDR1 reads SEHNR; CDR2 reads FQNEAQ (reference sequence). The CDR3 runs to 13 residues. For the CDR3, the DNA is TGTGCCAGCAGCCGACGACAGGACACTGAAGCTTTCTTT. It is translated as CASSRRQDTEAFF.

This chain joins TRBV5-1 and TRBJ2-3; TRBD2 matches 15 bases. CDR1 and CDR2 from the germline V gene are SGHRS and YFSETQ. V dropped 4 bases and J dropped 5; count of bases not matched to a gene: 11. The CDR3 totals 18 residues. CDR3: CASSDGLAGGSFRDTQYF. The CDR3 bases are TGCGCCAGCAGCGACGGACTAGCGGGGGGGAGTTTCAGAGATACGCAGTATTTT.

The V and J genes are TRBV28 and TRBJ2-7, with a weak D call TRBD2 (6 bases). This CDR3 is built from 13 residues. V was trimmed by 6 bases and J by 6 bases, leaving 15 bases between them. Per germline, CDR1 MDHEN and CDR2 SYDVKM. The CDR3 sequence: CASRKGLLPEQYV. The CDR3 DNA follows: TGTGCCAGCAGAAAGGGACTCCTTCCCGAGCAGTACGTC.

This clone has just one count. This chain uses TRBV6-5 with TRBJ2-7; D perhaps matches TRBD1 (6 bases). Germline CDR1 is MNHEY and CDR2 is SVGAGI. Trimming removed 6 bases at V and 4 bases at J, with 10 bases between. This CDR3 comprises 12 residues. The CDR3 loop reads CASRLQGYEQYV. For the CDR3, the DNA is TGTGCCAGCAGACTACAGGGTTACGAGCAGTACGTC.

The chain is built from TRBV7-9 and TRBJ1-1, with TRBD1 matching 8 bases. The CDR3 is 15 residues long. Trimming cost V 1 base and J 6 bases; bases outside gene matches: 7. Germline lookup yields CDR1 SEHNR and CDR2 FQNEAQ (reference sequence). The CDR3 nucleotides are TGTGCCAGCAGCTTAGGGAGGGCAGGGGGCTCTGAAGCTTTCTTT. Translating it yields CASSLGRAGGSEAFF.

The rearrangement uses TRBV19 and TRBJ1-5; D may be TRBD1 (5 bases). The CDR3 consists of 14 residues. The germline V and J ends were trimmed by 8 bases and 1 base, with 12 bases remaining between them. Germline CDR1 and CDR2: LNHDA and SQIVND (reference sequence). The CDR3 bases are TGTGCCAGTTCATATGGACAAAGCAATCAGCCCCAGCATTTT. This gives the protein CASSYGQSNQPQHF. Combining the CDR3 with reference TRBV19 and TRBJ1-5 gives the whole variable domain DGGITQSPKYLFRKEGQNVTLSCEQNLNHDAMYWYRQDPGQGLRLIYYSQIVNDFQKGDIAEGYSVSREKKESFPLTVTSAQKNPTAFYLCASSYGQSNQPQHFGDGTRLSIL.

CDR3 bases: TGCGCCAGCAGCCAAGAACAGGGGGCGCTTAATTCACCCCTCCACTTT. As protein: CASSQEQGALNSPLHF. The V gene is TRBV4-1, the J gene TRBJ1-6; 9 bases are a match to TRBD1. The V gene's germline CDR1 is MGHRA and CDR2 YSYEKL. Trimming at V came to 0 bases and at J to 6 bases, leaving 3 bases not matched to a gene. The CDR3 has 16 residues.

This chain joins TRBV10-3 and TRBJ1-1, with 8 positions matching TRBD1. The ends lost 4 bases at V and 5 bases at J; junction bases unmatched: 3. Germline V gene sequence: CDR1 ENHRY, CDR2 SYGVKD. CDR3 length: 13 residues. CDR3 sequence reads: CAISGTGLTEAFF. The CDR3 nucleotides read TGTGCCATCAGTGGGACAGGGTTGACTGAAGCTTTCTTT.